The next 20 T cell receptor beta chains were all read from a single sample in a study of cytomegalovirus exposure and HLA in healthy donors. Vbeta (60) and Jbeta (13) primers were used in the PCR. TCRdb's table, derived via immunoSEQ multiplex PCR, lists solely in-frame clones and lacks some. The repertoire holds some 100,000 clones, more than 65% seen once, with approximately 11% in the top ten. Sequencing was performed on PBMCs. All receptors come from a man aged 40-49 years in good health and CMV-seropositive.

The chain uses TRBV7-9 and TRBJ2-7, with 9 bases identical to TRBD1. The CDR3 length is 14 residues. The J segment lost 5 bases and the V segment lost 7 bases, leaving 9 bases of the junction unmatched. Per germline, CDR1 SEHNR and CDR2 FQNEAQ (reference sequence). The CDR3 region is CASTNWDRADEQYF. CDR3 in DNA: TGTGCCAGCACTAACTGGGACAGGGCCGACGAGCAGTACTTC.

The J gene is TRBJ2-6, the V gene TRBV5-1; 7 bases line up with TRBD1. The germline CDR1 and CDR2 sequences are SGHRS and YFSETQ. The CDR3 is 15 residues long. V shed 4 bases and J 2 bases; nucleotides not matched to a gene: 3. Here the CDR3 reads CASSDQGAGANVLTF. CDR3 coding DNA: TGCGCCAGCAGCGACCAGGGGGCTGGGGCCAACGTCCTGACTTTC. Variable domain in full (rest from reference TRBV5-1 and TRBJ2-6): KAGVTQTPRYLIKTRGQQVTLSCSPISGHRSVSWYQQTPGQGLQFLFEYFSETQRNKGNFPGRFSGRQFSNSRSEMNVSTLELGDSALYLCASSDQGAGANVLTFGAGSRLTVL.

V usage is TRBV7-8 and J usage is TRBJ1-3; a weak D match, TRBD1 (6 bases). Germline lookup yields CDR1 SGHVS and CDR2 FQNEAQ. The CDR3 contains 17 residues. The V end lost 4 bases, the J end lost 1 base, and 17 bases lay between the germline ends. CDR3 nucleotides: TGTGCCAGCAGCTCCAGGGGTCGGGGCGTTTCTGGAAACACCATATATTTT. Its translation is CASSSRGRGVSGNTIYF.

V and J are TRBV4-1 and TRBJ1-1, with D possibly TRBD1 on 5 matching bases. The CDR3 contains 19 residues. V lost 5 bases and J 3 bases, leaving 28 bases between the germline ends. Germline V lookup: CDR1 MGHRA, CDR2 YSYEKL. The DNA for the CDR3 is TGCGCCAGCAGCGGGGGGACCCCAGGGTTGCGGGTCGCGGACACTGAAGCTTTCTTT. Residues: CASSGGTPGLRVADTEAFF.

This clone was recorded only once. The CDR3 bases are TGCGCCAGCAGCCAACCCGACAGGGGCCTATCAGGGTATGGCTACACCTTC. Its protein product is CASSQPDRGLSGYGYTF. The rearrangement uses TRBV4-1 and TRBJ1-2; TRBD1 agrees at 8 bases. The germline CDR1 and CDR2 sequences are MGHRA and YSYEKL. Trimming cost V 2 bases and J 5 bases; bases outside gene matches: 13. There are 17 residues in the CDR3.

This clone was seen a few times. The CDR3 here is CASRTTGVYGYTF. The DNA for the CDR3 is TGTGCCAGCAGGACCACAGGGGTCTATGGCTACACCTTC. The rearrangement links TRBV6-5 to TRBJ1-2, with 7 positions matching TRBD1. With 6 bases clipped from V and 4 bases from J, the junction kept 5 bases outside the gene matches. This CDR3 contains 13 residues. Germline V CDR1 and CDR2: MNHEY, SVGAGI.

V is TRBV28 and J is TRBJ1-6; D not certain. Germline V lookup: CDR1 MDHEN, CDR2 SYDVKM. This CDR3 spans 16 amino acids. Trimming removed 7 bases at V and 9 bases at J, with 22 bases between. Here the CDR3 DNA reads TGTGCCAGCACGTTGCTACGCGAGGCTCTACCTTCACCCCTCCACTTT. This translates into CASTLLREALPSPLHF. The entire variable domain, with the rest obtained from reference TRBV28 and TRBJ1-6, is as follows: DVKVTQSSRYLVKRTGEKVFLECVQDMDHENMFWYRQDPGLGLRLIYFSYDVKMKEKGDIPEGYSVSREKKERFSLILESASTNQTSMYLCASTLLREALPSPLHFGNGTRLTVT.

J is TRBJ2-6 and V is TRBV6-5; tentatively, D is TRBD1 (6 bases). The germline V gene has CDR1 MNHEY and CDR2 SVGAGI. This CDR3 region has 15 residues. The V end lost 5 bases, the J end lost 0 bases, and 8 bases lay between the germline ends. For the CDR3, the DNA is TGTGCCAGCAGTCGGACAGACTCTGGGGCCAACGTCCTGACTTTC. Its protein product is CASSRTDSGANVLTF.

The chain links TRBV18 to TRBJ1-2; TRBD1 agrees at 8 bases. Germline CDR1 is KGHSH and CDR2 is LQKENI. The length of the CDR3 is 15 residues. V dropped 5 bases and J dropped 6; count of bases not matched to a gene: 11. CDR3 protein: CASSRSTGERDGYTF. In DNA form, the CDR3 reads TGTGCCAGCTCAAGATCGACAGGGGAAAGAGATGGCTACACCTTC.

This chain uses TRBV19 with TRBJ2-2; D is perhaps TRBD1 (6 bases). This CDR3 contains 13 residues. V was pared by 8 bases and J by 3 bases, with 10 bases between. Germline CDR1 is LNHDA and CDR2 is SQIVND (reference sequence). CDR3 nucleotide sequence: TGTGCCAGTCGCACAGGGTACACCGGGGAGCTGTTTTTT. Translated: CASRTGYTGELFF.

DNA of the CDR3: TGTGCCAGTAGTTTTCGTAACAATGAGCAGTTCTTC. Its protein product is CASSFRNNEQFF. The chain combines TRBV19 with TRBJ2-1; no firm D call. Trimming cost V 5 bases and J 5 bases, with 7 bases left between them. The V gene's germline CDR1 is LNHDA and CDR2 SQIVND (reference sequence). The CDR3 totals 12 residues.

In DNA, the CDR3 is TGTGCCAGCAGACAACGGGGGGGGACAGGGGGCTTAGGGCCCGCCTACGAGCAGTACTTC. Encoded protein: CASRQRGGTGGLGPAYEQYF. This rearrangement joins TRBV28 to TRBJ2-7, with TRBD1 matching over 12 bases. This CDR3 is built from 20 residues. The trim removed 6 bases at V and 2 bases at J, leaving 20 bases unmatched. The germline gives CDR1 MDHEN, CDR2 SYDVKM. The entire variable domain, with the rest obtained from reference TRBV28 and TRBJ2-7, is as follows: DVKVTQSSRYLVKRTGEKVFLECVQDMDHENMFWYRQDPGLGLRLIYFSYDVKMKEKGDIPEGYSVSREKKERFSLILESASTNQTSMYLCASRQRGGTGGLGPAYEQYFGPGTRLTVT.

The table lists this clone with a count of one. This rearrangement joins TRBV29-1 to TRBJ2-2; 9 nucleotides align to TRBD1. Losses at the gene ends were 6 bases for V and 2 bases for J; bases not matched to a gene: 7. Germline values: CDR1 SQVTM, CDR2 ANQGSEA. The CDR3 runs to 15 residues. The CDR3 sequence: CSVEPTGGNTGELFF. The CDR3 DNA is TGCAGCGTGGAACCGACAGGGGGTAACACCGGGGAGCTGTTTTTT.

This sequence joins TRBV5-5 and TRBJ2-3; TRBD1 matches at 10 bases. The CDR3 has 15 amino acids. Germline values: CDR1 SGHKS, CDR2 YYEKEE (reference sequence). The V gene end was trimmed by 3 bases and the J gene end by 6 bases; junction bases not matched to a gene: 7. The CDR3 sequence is CASSSLTGGVDTQYF. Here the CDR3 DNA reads TGTGCCAGCAGCTCATTGACAGGGGGCGTTGATACGCAGTATTTT.

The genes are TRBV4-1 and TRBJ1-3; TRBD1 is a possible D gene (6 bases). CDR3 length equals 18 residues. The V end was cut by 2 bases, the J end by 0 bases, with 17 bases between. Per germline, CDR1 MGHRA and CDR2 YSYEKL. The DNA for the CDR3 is TGCGCCAGCAGCCAAAAGGGAGGGGCAGGGGTCTCTGGAAACACCATATATTTT. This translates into CASSQKGGAGVSGNTIYF.

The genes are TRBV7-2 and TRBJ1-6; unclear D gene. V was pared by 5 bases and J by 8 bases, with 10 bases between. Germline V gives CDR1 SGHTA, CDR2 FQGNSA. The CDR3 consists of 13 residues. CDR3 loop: CASSPAGDSPLHF. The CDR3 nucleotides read TGTGCCAGCAGCCCCGCCGGTGATTCACCCCTCCACTTT.

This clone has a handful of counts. In DNA form, the CDR3 reads TGTGCCAGCAGTTACTCCGGACAGTCAGATGAAGCTTTCTTT. It translates to CASSYSGQSDEAFF. This rearrangement joins TRBV6-5 to TRBJ1-1, with TRBD1 as a possible D gene (6 bases). Trimming took 0 bases from V and 7 from J, leaving 12 bases between them. The CDR3 runs 14 residues. The germline V gene encodes CDR1 MNHEY and CDR2 SVGAGI.

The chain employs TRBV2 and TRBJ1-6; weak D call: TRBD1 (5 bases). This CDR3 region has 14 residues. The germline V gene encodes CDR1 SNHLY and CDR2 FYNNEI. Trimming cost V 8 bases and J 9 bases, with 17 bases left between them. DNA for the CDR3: TGTGCCAGCGGGGGAGCGGGAAACTCTTCACCCCTCCACTTT. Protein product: CASGGAGNSSPLHF.

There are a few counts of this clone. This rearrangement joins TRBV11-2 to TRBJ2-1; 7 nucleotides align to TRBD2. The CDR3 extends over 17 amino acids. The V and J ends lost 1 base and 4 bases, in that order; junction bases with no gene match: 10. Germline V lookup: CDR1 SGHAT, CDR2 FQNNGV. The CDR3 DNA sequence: TGTGCCAGCAGCTTAGTCTGGGTCCCAGCGGGGTACAATGAGCAGTTCTTC. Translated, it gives CASSLVWVPAGYNEQFF.

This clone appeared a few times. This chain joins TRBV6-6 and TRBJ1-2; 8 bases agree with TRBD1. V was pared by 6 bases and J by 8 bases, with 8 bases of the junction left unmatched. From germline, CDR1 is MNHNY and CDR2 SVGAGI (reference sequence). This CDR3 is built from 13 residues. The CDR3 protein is CASSLDRAGGYTF. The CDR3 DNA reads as TGTGCCAGCAGCCTGGACAGGGCTGGAGGCTACACCTTC.